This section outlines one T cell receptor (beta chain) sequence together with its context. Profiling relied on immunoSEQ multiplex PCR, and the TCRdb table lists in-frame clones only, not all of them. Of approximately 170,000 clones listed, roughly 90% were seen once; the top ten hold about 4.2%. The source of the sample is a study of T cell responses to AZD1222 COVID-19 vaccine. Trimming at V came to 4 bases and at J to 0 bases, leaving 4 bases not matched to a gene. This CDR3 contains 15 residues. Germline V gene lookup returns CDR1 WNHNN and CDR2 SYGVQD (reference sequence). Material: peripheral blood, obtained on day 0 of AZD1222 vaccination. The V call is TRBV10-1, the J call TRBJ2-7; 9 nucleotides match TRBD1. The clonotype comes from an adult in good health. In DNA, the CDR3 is TGCGCCAGCAGTGGGGGGACAGGGCGCTCCTACGAGCAGTACTTC. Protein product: CASSGGTGRSYEQYF.